This T cell receptor (beta chain) was documented in a study of T-cell memory formation after mild COVID-19. TCRdb fed the 5' RACE reads into MiXCR, producing one record per CDR3 protein. The data contain about 350,000 distinct CDR3 sequences, approximately 22% of them singletons. General observations from the study: The CD4+ clones that contracted clustered mainly within CM and EM, and the CD8+ clones concentrated in EMRA. Detection of some responders pre-infection suggested pre-existing cross-reactive memory T cells participated.

This clonotype appeared a few times. The antigen is not known. V was cut by 0 bases and J by 4 bases, with 10 bases left in between. In germline, CDR1 is LGHDT, CDR2 YNNKEL (reference sequence). This CDR3 contains 15 residues. The sequenced sample consisted of PBMCs or a T cell subset sorted from them (not recorded which). This clonotype originated in a man younger than 35 who had mild COVID-19 (a few samples of this study predate the infection). Cell type and time point are not known. The genes are TRBV3-1 and TRBJ1-5; D unresolved. CDR3 DNA sequence: TGTGCCAGCAGCCAAGAATCTTCGGGGAATCAGCCCCAGCATTTT. This gives the protein CASSQESSGNQPQHF.